Below, 21 T cell receptor beta chains from the same sample are listed, as sequenced in a study of early T cells in non-severe SARS-CoV-2 infection. TCRdb reprocessed the 5' RACE reads with MiXCR, giving one entry per CDR3 protein. The sample shows roughly 45,000 distinct CDR3 sequences, 9.5% to 13% of them seen only once. The sample was whole blood. The receptors originated from an adult who was a healthcare worker with PCR-confirmed SARS-CoV-2 infection or an uninfected control (not recorded which).

There are a few counts of this clonotype. J is TRBJ2-3 and V is TRBV20-1, with D possibly TRBD2 on 6 matching bases. This CDR3 is 13 amino acids long. Germline CDR1 DFQATT, CDR2 SNEGSKA (reference sequence). Trimming pared 0 bases from V and 5 bases from J, leaving 9 bases between. The CDR3 nucleotides are TGCAGTGCTAGAGATAGCGGTAGAGATACGCAGTATTTT. The encoded protein is CSARDSGRDTQYF.

This clonotype came up a few times. This chain links TRBV6-1 with TRBJ1-2; TRBD1 matches at 7 bases. Germline V CDR1 and CDR2: MNHNS, SASEGT. Trimming removed 1 base from V and 7 bases from J; junction bases left unmatched: 3. CDR3 size: 13 residues. CDR3 nucleotide sequence: TGTGCCAGCAGTGAAGAACAGGGGCTTGGCTACACCTTC. This encodes CASSEEQGLGYTF.

This clonotype was counted at least ten times. This sequence joins TRBV4-3 and TRBJ1-5; TRBD1 aligns across 7 bases. Germline V gene data show CDR1 as LGHNA and CDR2 as YSLEER. This CDR3 comprises 17 residues. Trimming removed 0 bases from V and 6 bases from J; junction bases left unmatched: 11. The CDR3: CASSQDRSGGLTQPQHF. In DNA form, the CDR3 reads TGCGCCAGCAGCCAAGATCGTTCAGGGGGTTTAACTCAGCCCCAGCATTTT.

This clonotype showed up just a few times. The gene calls are TRBV28 and TRBJ1-2, with a possible D match to TRBD1 (5 bases). V lost 5 bases to trimming and J lost 4 bases, with 11 bases between them. Germline values: CDR1 MDHEN, CDR2 SYDVKM. The CDR3 runs 13 residues. CDR3 residues: CASSHRQIYGYTF. In DNA form, the CDR3 reads TGTGCCAGCAGTCATCGACAGATCTATGGCTACACCTTC.

Concerning this clonotype: A much larger clone sits a single nucleotide away, making a read error possible. This chain connects TRBV7-3 to TRBJ2-1; 7 bases are a match to TRBD2. The germline gives CDR1 SGHTA, CDR2 FQGTGA. The CDR3 covers 15 residues. The CDR3 nucleotides read TGTGCCAGCAGCTTAAGGCTAGCGGAGCACAATGAGCAGATCTTC. It codes for CASSLRLAEHNEQIF.

This clonotype was seen a handful of times. The rearrangement joins TRBV19 to TRBJ2-1, with D perhaps TRBD2 (5 bases). There are 15 residues in the CDR3. V dropped 3 bases and J dropped 4 bases, with 13 bases sitting between them. Germline assignment: CDR1 LNHDA and CDR2 SQIVND (reference sequence). The CDR3 reads CASSMTNRLYNEQFF. The CDR3 DNA is TGTGCCAGTAGTATGACTAACCGTCTATACAATGAGCAGTTCTTC.

This clonotype was detected many times. The chain uses TRBV6-2 or TRBV6-3 and TRBJ2-5; D perhaps matches TRBD2 (6 bases). CDR1 and CDR2 from the germline V gene are MNHEY and SVGEGT. Trimming stripped 5 bases from V and 5 bases from J, with 18 bases between. The CDR3 totals 15 residues. This CDR3 is CASSTGVVFWETQYF. Written as DNA, the CDR3 is TGTGCCAGCAGTACGGGAGTCGTGTTCTGGGAGACCCAGTACTTC.

In this sample, this clonotype turned up a few times. V and J are TRBV6-2 or TRBV6-3 and TRBJ2-7; TRBD2 matches 11 bases. Looked up from germline, CDR1 is MNHEY and CDR2 is SVGEGT. V gave up 5 bases and J gave up 4 bases; unmatched junction bases: 13. This CDR3 contains 17 residues. As DNA, the CDR3 is TGTGCCAGCAGTACCACTAGCGGGAGAGTCCAACATTACGAGCAGTACTTC. It translates to CASSTTSGRVQHYEQYF.

Notes on this clonotype: A much larger clone lies one base from this, so it may be a read error. The rearrangement joins TRBV11-2 to TRBJ1-1; 9 bases fit TRBD1. The J segment lost 7 bases and the V segment lost 5 bases, leaving 5 bases of the junction unmatched. The CDR3 sequence is 13 residues long. Germline assignment: CDR1 SGHAT and CDR2 FQNNGV. The CDR3 loop is CASSGTGLIEAFF. The CDR3 DNA reads TGTGCCAGCAGCGGGACAGGGTTGATTGAAGCTTTCTTT.

This clonotype was seen at least ten times. V gene TRBV10-3 combines with J gene TRBJ2-5; TRBD2 might be the D (6 bases). Germline CDR1 is ENHRY and CDR2 is SYGVKD. V lost 11 bases and J lost 2, with 15 bases in between. The CDR3 has 13 residues. The CDR3 DNA reads as TGTGCCGGCTCCGGGACTCTACAAGAGACCCAGTACTTC. Translation gives CAGSGTLQETQYF.

This clonotype was found many times. The gene calls are TRBV18 and TRBJ2-7; D gene ambiguous. The CDR3 contains 16 residues. Germline CDR1 is KGHSH and CDR2 is LQKENI. Trimming took 2 bases from V and 0 from J, leaving 14 bases between them. Here the CDR3 DNA reads TGTGCCAGCTCACCATTCGAGGCCGTTAACTCCTACGAGCAGTACTTC. Encoded protein: CASSPFEAVNSYEQYF.

This clonotype turned up a few times. The chain joins TRBV29-1 to TRBJ2-2; D tentatively reads TRBD1 or TRBD2 (6 bases each). The CDR3 is 17 residues long. Per the germline V gene, CDR1 is SQVTM and CDR2 is ANQGSEA. The V and J ends lost 6 bases and 1 base respectively, with 21 bases between them. The CDR3 DNA follows: TGCAGCGTGAAAGGAGGGGAGACAGGCCGGAACACCGGGGAGCTGTTTTTT. It encodes CSVKGGETGRNTGELFF.

The DNA of the CDR3 is TGTGCCACCAGTGACCTGGGACAGGGGAACACCGGGGAGCTGTTTTTT. Amino acids: CATSDLGQGNTGELFF. The gene calls are TRBV24-1 and TRBJ2-2; 9 positions agree with TRBD1. Germline V lookup: CDR1 KGHDR, CDR2 SFDVKD. The CDR3 runs 16 residues. J was trimmed by 1 base and V by 4 bases; bases with no gene match: 3.

This clonotype was seen many times. V usage is TRBV4-2 and J usage is TRBJ1-2; 8 bases are shared with TRBD1. Germline V CDR1 and CDR2: LGHNA, YNFKEQ. This CDR3 comprises 14 residues. With V trimmed by 4 bases and J by 6 bases, 7 bases remained unmatched. The CDR3 protein is CASSPTGVDDGYTF. The CDR3 DNA sequence: TGTGCCAGCAGCCCGACAGGGGTGGATGATGGCTACACCTTC.

This clonotype was recorded many times. The V call is TRBV20-1, the J call TRBJ2-1; D is undetermined. The germline CDR1 and CDR2 sequences are DFQATT and SNEGSKA (reference sequence). With 4 bases removed from V and 1 base from J, the gap between germline ends came to 14 bases. CDR3 length equals 15 residues. In DNA, the CDR3 is TGCAGTGCTACCCAATACAAAAGATCCTACAATGAGCAGTTCTTC. It is translated as CSATQYKRSYNEQFF.

Ten or more counts support this clonotype. This rearrangement joins TRBV10-3 to TRBJ2-7; 8 bases are a match to TRBD1. From germline, CDR1 is ENHRY and CDR2 SYGVKD. V was clipped by 5 bases and J by 0 bases; unmatched bases: 6. This CDR3 region has 15 residues. Here the CDR3 DNA reads TGTGCCATCAGTCGGACAGGGACAAGCTCCTACGAGCAGTACTTC. This codes for CAISRTGTSSYEQYF.

This clonotype was counted at least ten times. The chain is built from TRBV20-1 and TRBJ2-2; the D gene is possibly TRBD2 (5 bases). Germline CDR1 DFQATT, CDR2 SNEGSKA (reference sequence). The CDR3 runs 11 residues. V was pared by 5 bases and J by 6 bases, with 7 bases between. CDR3 DNA sequence: TGCAGTGCTCCGGAGGCCGGGGAGCTGTTTTTT. Translated: CSAPEAGELFF.

In this sample, this clonotype turned up a few times. The junction and the germline gene differ at one end; a read error may be behind it. CDR3 amino acids: CASSLAVNQPQHF. The CDR3 DNA sequence: TGTGCCAGCAGCCTAGCTGTCAATCAGCCCCAGCATTTT. This chain joins TRBV7-9 and TRBJ1-5; D gene unclear. Germline V CDR1 and CDR2: SEHNR, FQNEAQ (reference sequence). CDR3 length: 13 residues.

At least ten counts were recorded for this clonotype. The chain joins TRBV14 to TRBJ1-2; D is possibly TRBD1 (5 bases). This CDR3 has 12 amino acids. Per germline, CDR1 SGHDN and CDR2 FVKESK. Trimming left V 4 bases short and J 8 bases short, with 11 bases between. The CDR3 DNA sequence: TGTGCCAGCAGCCGGGGACGGGACGGCTACACCTTC. This encodes CASSRGRDGYTF. The complete variable domain, with remaining parts taken from reference TRBV14 and TRBJ1-2, reads EAGVTQFPSHSVIEKGQTVTLRCDPISGHDNLYWYRRVMGKEIKFLLHFVKESKQDESGMPNNRFLAERTGGTYSTLKVQPAELEDSGVYFCASSRGRDGYTFGSGTRLTVV.

The chain employs TRBV20-1 and TRBJ2-1, with 8 positions matching TRBD2. V lost 5 bases and J lost 6; bases outside the gene matches: 9. Germline lookup yields CDR1 DFQATT and CDR2 SNEGSKA (reference sequence). The CDR3 consists of 14 residues. CDR3 nucleotide sequence: TGCAGTGCTCCAACTAGCGGACCTGTCAATGAGCAGTTCTTC. It specifies CSAPTSGPVNEQFF.

This clonotype was picked up a small number of times. V gene TRBV27 combines with J gene TRBJ1-6; D call uncertain. CDR1 and CDR2 from the germline V gene are MNHEY and SMNVEV (reference sequence). CDR3 length: 17 amino acids. Trimming cost V 0 bases and J 0 bases, with 9 bases left between them. The CDR3 DNA reads TGTGCCAGCAGTTTATCCCCGTATGGCTCCTATAATTCACCCCTCCACTTT. Protein product: CASSLSPYGSYNSPLHF.